A single sample is the source of the 22 T cell receptor beta chains below, sequenced in a study of blood T cell repertoires in COVID-19. Here immunoSEQ multiplex PCR was the method, and the copy in TCRdb shows in-frame clones only, minus some. The data show under 200,000 clones, 80% to 85% seen once. The sample comprised PBMCs or T cells enriched from blood (not recorded which). The receptors come from a woman aged 45-60 years who had recovered from COVID-19.

A remark on this clone: The same CDR3 also results from other DNA sequences found in this sample. V gene TRBV28 combines with J gene TRBJ2-2; TRBD2 aligns across 9 bases. Germline CDR1 and CDR2: MDHEN and SYDVKM. The CDR3 runs 15 residues. V gave up 2 bases and J gave up 8 bases; unmatched junction bases: 6. For the CDR3, the DNA is TGTGCCAGCAGTTTACTAGCGGGAAAGCCTGGGGAGCTGTTTTTT. This translates into CASSLLAGKPGELFF.

The rearrangement joins TRBV19 to TRBJ2-7, with a weak D call TRBD1 (5 bases). Looked up from germline, CDR1 is LNHDA and CDR2 is SQIVND (reference sequence). The CDR3 length is 17 residues. The V end lost 5 bases, the J end lost 0 bases, and 20 bases lay between the germline ends. CDR3 amino acids: CASSSRFGASSSYEQYF. The CDR3 bases are TGTGCCAGTAGTTCCCGCTTTGGGGCCTCGAGCTCCTACGAGCAGTACTTC.

This chain joins TRBV7-9 and TRBJ1-5; 7 bases map to TRBD1. J was trimmed by 0 bases and V by 1 base; bases with no gene match: 6. Germline lookup yields CDR1 SEHNR and CDR2 FQNEAQ (reference sequence). The CDR3 covers 17 residues. The CDR3, as DNA: TGTGCCAGCAGCTTAGAACCCGGGACAGATAGCAATCAGCCCCAGCATTTT. Translated: CASSLEPGTDSNQPQHF.

The CDR3 nucleotides read TGTGCCAGCAGGCTACAGGGGAACACCGGGGAGCTGTTTTTT. Translated, it gives CASRLQGNTGELFF. The chain has TRBV5-6 and TRBJ2-2; possible D gene TRBD1, 6 bases. V was trimmed by 5 bases and J by 1 base, leaving 9 bases between them. Germline V gene sequence: CDR1 SGHDT, CDR2 YYEEEE. This CDR3 region has 14 residues.

This clone was observed a handful of times. CDR3 loop: CASIPGGLTFYGYTF. CDR3 sequence (DNA): TGTGCCAGTATTCCGGGGGGGCTTACTTTCTATGGCTACACCTTC. The genes are TRBV19 and TRBJ1-2; possibly TRBD1 for D (6 bases). V lost 7 bases to trimming and J lost 4 bases, with 19 bases between them. The CDR3 has 15 residues. CDR1 and CDR2 (germline): LNHDA, SQIVND (reference sequence).

The chain carries TRBV6-2 or TRBV6-3 and TRBJ1-4, with a weak D call TRBD1 (5 bases). With 6 bases removed from V and 8 bases from J, the gap between germline ends came to 16 bases. Germline-derived CDR1 and CDR2 are MNHEY and SVGEGT. CDR3 length equals 14 residues. The CDR3: CASSPFAGPEKLFF. The CDR3 region has the DNA TGTGCCAGCAGCCCTTTCGCGGGGCCCGAAAAACTGTTTTTT.

This chain links TRBV5-1 with TRBJ2-7; TRBD2 might be the D (6 bases). The V end lost 0 bases, the J end lost 1 base, and 8 bases lay between the germline ends. This CDR3 spans 14 amino acids. Germline V lookup: CDR1 SGHRS, CDR2 YFSETQ. Written as DNA, the CDR3 is TGCGCCAGCAGCTTGGATGGGAGGTCCTACGAGCAGTACTTC. Protein product: CASSLDGRSYEQYF. Supplemented by reference TRBV5-1 and TRBJ2-7, the full variable domain reads KAGVTQTPRYLIKTRGQQVTLSCSPISGHRSVSWYQQTPGQGLQFLFEYFSETQRNKGNFPGRFSGRQFSNSRSEMNVSTLELGDSALYLCASSLDGRSYEQYFGPGTRLTVT.

This clone was observed once. The CDR3 here is CASSPGQVPGLLYGYTF. The CDR3 region has the DNA TGTGCCAGCAGCCCAGGACAGGTCCCCGGACTCCTCTATGGCTACACCTTC. This chain links TRBV7-2 with TRBJ1-2; 7 nucleotides agree with TRBD1. The CDR3 runs to 17 residues. Germline V lookup: CDR1 SGHTA, CDR2 FQGNSA. The V segment lost 5 bases and the J segment 4 bases; nucleotides outside the gene matches: 16.

The chain links TRBV10-3 to TRBJ2-1, with 13 bases aligning to TRBD2. V lost 11 bases, J lost 10 bases, and 20 bases stayed unmatched. This CDR3 region has 17 residues. Looked up from germline, CDR1 is ENHRY and CDR2 is SYGVKD. The CDR3 sequence: CASTPGLAGQTAGEQFF. The CDR3 region has the DNA TGTGCCTCCACGCCGGGACTAGCGGGGCAGACGGCAGGAGAGCAGTTCTTC.

The CDR3 nucleotides are TGTGCCAGCAGTTACCCGGTGGGGCCCCAGTACTTC. It is translated as CASSYPVGPQYF. This rearrangement joins TRBV6-2 or TRBV6-3 to TRBJ2-5; possibly TRBD1 for D (5 bases). The CDR3 contains 12 residues. The ends were cut back, 2 bases at V and 9 bases at J, with 10 bases in the middle. Germline CDR1 reads MNHEY; CDR2 reads SVGEGT.

V and J are TRBV6-6 and TRBJ2-2; 7 bases match TRBD1. J was trimmed by 4 bases and V by 5 bases; bases with no gene match: 7. There are 15 residues in the CDR3. Germline V gene sequence: CDR1 MNHNY, CDR2 SVGAGI (reference sequence). For the CDR3, the DNA is TGTGCCAGCAGTCTCCGGGACAGAACCACCGGGGAGCTGTTTTTT. Amino acids: CASSLRDRTTGELFF.

The chain combines TRBV14 with TRBJ1-2; 9 positions match TRBD1. The germline V gene encodes CDR1 SGHDN and CDR2 FVKESK. Unmatched junction bases numbered 5, after V lost 1 base and J lost 2 bases. This CDR3 region has 16 residues. DNA of the CDR3: TGTGCCAGCAGCCAAGGGGGGACAGGGAGGAACTATGGCTACACCTTC. Amino acids: CASSQGGTGRNYGYTF.

This sequence joins TRBV7-8 and TRBJ2-5; possible D gene TRBD2, 6 bases. Trimming shortened V by 7 bases and J by 8 bases, and 29 bases separated the two germline ends. This CDR3 is 17 amino acids long. Germline assignment: CDR1 SGHVS and CDR2 FQNEAQ. CDR3 region: CASTPRSGGDDFNTQYF. The DNA for the CDR3 is TGTGCCAGCACCCCGAGGAGCGGAGGGGACGATTTTAATACCCAGTACTTC.

The chain employs TRBV20-1 and TRBJ2-1, with 11 nucleotides matching TRBD1. This CDR3 is 15 amino acids long. Germline V gene lookup returns CDR1 DFQATT and CDR2 SNEGSKA (reference sequence). V was clipped by 3 bases and J by 9 bases; unmatched bases: 10. CDR3 DNA sequence: TGCAGTGCTAGTCATGGACAGGGGGCAAGGGTTGAGCAGTTCTTC. It codes for CSASHGQGARVEQFF.

This chain connects TRBV7-9 to TRBJ2-4; D ambiguous. The V and J ends lost 4 bases and 16 bases respectively, with 17 bases between them. Germline CDR1 reads SEHNR; CDR2 reads FQNEAQ (reference sequence). This CDR3 is 12 amino acids long. CDR3 region: CASSSPGYPVYF. DNA of the CDR3: TGTGCCAGCAGCTCCCCAGGTTATCCTGTTTACTTC.

The V call is TRBV6-5, the J call TRBJ1-2; 9 bases match TRBD1. The germline V gene encodes CDR1 MNHEY and CDR2 SVGAGI. The V and J ends lost 4 bases and 10 bases, in that order; junction bases with no gene match: 16. CDR3 length equals 16 residues. The chain's CDR3 is CASSSIPGQGRVYYTF. CDR3 in DNA: TGTGCCAGCAGTTCGATACCGGGACAGGGTAGGGTCTACTACACCTTC.

This chain connects TRBV12-3 or TRBV12-4 to TRBJ2-1; 7 bases are a match to TRBD2. The CDR3 spans 13 residues. J gave up 9 bases and V 3 bases, and 5 bases lay outside the gene matches. In DNA, the CDR3 is TGTGCCAGCAGTTTGTCGGGGGGAGCTGAGCAGTTCTTC. It specifies CASSLSGGAEQFF.

This clone was counted a single time. The chain recombines TRBV19 with TRBJ2-6, with a tentative D call TRBD1 (5 bases). The V gene lost 3 bases and the J gene lost 1 base, with 13 bases spanning the gap. CDR3 size: 17 residues. Germline V gene lookup returns CDR1 LNHDA and CDR2 SQIVND (reference sequence). CDR3 loop: CASSMGQGQSGANVLTF. CDR3 coding DNA: TGTGCCAGTAGTATGGGCCAGGGCCAGTCTGGGGCCAACGTCCTGACTTTC.

V usage is TRBV7-2 and J usage is TRBJ1-2, with 8 nucleotides matching TRBD1. V lost 5 bases to trimming and J lost 0 bases; unmatched junction nucleotides: 5. The germline CDR1 and CDR2 sequences are SGHTA and FQGNSA. The CDR3 contains 15 residues. The CDR3: CASSRSGGANYGYTF. The CDR3 DNA is TGTGCCAGCAGCCGCTCAGGGGGCGCTAACTATGGCTACACCTTC.

The chain joins TRBV19 to TRBJ2-5, with 10 bases aligning to TRBD2. CDR3 length: 15 residues. Germline V gene data show CDR1 as LNHDA and CDR2 as SQIVND (reference sequence). Trimming cost V 3 bases and J 3 bases; bases outside gene matches: 4. CDR3 bases: TGTGCCAGTAGTATGAGCGGACTAGCGGAAGAGACCCAGTACTTC. Amino acid sequence: CASSMSGLAEETQYF.

The rearrangement uses TRBV7-2 and TRBJ2-2, with 10 bases matching TRBD2. This CDR3 contains 16 residues. J gave up 4 bases and V 3 bases, and 5 bases lay outside the gene matches. CDR1 is SGHTA and CDR2 is FQGNSA in the germline V gene. CDR3 coding DNA: TGTGCCAGCAGCTTTAGCGGGAGGACGGGCACCGGGGAGCTGTTTTTT. The encoded protein is CASSFSGRTGTGELFF.

V usage is TRBV19 and J usage is TRBJ2-1; 7 bases are shared with TRBD1. V trimming: 6 bases; J trimming: 4 bases; junction bases outside the gene matches: 6. Germline V CDR1 and CDR2: LNHDA, SQIVND (reference sequence). The CDR3 has 14 amino acids. The CDR3 DNA reads TGTGCCAGTAGCCCTCAACAGGGGTACAATGAGCAGTTCTTC. Encoded protein: CASSPQQGYNEQFF.